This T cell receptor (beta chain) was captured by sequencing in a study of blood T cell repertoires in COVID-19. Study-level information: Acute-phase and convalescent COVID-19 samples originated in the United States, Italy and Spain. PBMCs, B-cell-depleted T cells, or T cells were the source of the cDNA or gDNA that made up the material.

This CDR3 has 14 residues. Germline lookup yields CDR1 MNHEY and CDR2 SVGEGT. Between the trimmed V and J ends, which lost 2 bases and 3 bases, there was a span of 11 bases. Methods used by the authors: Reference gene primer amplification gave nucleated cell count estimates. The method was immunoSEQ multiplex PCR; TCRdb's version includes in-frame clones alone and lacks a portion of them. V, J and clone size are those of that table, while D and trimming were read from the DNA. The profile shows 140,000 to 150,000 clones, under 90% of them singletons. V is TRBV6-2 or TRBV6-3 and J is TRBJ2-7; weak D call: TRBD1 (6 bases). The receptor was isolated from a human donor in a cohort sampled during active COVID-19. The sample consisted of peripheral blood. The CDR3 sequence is CASSYLTGGYEQYF. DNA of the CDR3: TGTGCCAGCAGTTACCTGACAGGAGGCTACGAGCAGTACTTC.